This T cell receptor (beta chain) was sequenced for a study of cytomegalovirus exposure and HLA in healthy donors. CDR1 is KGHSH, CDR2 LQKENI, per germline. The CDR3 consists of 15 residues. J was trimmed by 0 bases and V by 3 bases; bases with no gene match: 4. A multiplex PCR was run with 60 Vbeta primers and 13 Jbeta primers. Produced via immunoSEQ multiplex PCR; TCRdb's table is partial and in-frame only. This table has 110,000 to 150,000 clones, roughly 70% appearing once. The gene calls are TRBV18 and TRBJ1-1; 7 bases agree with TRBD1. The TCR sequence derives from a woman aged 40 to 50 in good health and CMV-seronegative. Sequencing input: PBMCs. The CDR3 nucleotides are TGTGCCAGCTCACCCCAGGGGGTCTTGAACACTGAAGCTTTCTTT. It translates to CASSPQGVLNTEAFF.